One T cell receptor (beta chain) is described in this entry. Its target is unknown. This entry comes from a study of T cell clonotyping in hematopoietic cell transplantation. The study's findings and limits: Graft donor and pretransplant recipient Inverse Simpson Index values predicted broader posttransplant TCR diversity.

Method: immunoSEQ multiplex PCR; TCRdb's copy keeps in-frame clones and lacks some. The table shows about 7,700 clones, with roughly 94% occurring only once. Germline trimming cut 5 bases from V and 5 bases from J; bases unmatched to any gene: 3. The CDR3 length is 12 residues. The V gene's germline CDR1 is SEHNR and CDR2 FQNEAQ (reference sequence). This specimen was peripheral blood mononuclear cells, taken 30 days after allogeneic stem cell transplant. This receptor was obtained from a male patient over 55 who had an allogeneic stem cell transplant from an unrelated donor, so T cells may come from the graft donor. Some clones in this sample may be carry-over from other donors' samples. The chain joins TRBV7-9 to TRBJ2-7; TRBD2 matches 7 bases. CDR3 loop: CASSRAGDEQYF. The CDR3 bases are TGTGCCAGCAGCCGCGCGGGGGACGAGCAGTACTTC.